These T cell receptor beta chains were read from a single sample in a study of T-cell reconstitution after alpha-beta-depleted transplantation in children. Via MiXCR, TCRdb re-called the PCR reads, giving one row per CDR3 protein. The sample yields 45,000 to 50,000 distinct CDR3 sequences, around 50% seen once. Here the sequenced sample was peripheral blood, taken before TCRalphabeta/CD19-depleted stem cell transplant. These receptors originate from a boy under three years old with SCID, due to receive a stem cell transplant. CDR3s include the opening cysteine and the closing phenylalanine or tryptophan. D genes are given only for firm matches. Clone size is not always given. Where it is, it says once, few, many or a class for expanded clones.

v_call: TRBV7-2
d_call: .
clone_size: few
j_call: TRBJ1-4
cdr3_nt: TGTGCCAGCAGCTCACTCCTTCTCCAGGGAGGATATGAAAAACTGTTTTTT
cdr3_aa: CASSSLLLQGGYEKLFF

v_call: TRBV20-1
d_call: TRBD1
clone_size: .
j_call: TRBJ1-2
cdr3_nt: TGCAGTGCGGTAGCCGGGACAGCTAAGACGAATGGCTACACCTTC
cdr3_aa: CSAVAGTAKTNGYTF

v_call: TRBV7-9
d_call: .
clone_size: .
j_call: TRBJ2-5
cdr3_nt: TGTGCCAGCAGCTTGGGGACGGGTTCTATAAGAGAAGCCCAGTACTTC
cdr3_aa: CASSLGTGSIREAQYF

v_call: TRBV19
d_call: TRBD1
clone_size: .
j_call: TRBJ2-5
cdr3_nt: TGTGCCAGTAGTACAGGGGGATCCTTCCAAGAGACCCAGTACTTC
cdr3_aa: CASSTGGSFQETQYF

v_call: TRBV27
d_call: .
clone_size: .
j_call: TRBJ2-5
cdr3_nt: TGTGCCAGCAGTCCGGGGACCTCCCAAGAGACCCAGTACTTC
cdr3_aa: CASSPGTSQETQYF

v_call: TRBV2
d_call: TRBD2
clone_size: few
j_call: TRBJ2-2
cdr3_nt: TGTGCCAGCAGGACGAGAACTAGCGGTGGCGGGGAGCTGTTTTTT
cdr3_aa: CASRTRTSGGGELFF

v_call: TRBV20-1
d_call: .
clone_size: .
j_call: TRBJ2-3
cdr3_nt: TGCAGTGCCGGGGACCACCACACAGATACGCAGTATTTT
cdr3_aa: CSAGDHHTDTQYF

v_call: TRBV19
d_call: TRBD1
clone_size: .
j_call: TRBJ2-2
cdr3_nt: TGTGCCAGTAGTACCTATCGACAGGGGAACACCGGGGAGCTGTTTTTT
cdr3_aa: CASSTYRQGNTGELFF

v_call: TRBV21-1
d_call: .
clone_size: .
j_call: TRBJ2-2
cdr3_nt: TGTGCCAGCAGCAAAGGGGGTCAGAACACCGGGGAGCTGTTTTTT
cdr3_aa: CASSKGGQNTGELFF

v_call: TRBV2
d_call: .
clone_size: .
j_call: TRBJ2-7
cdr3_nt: TGTGCCAGCAGTGAATACGCGACATCACCCGAGCAGTACTTC
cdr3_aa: CASSEYATSPEQYF

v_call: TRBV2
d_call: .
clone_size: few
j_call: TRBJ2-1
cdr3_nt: TGTGCCAGCAGCCCAGGGGGGCGCGACGCTCTACGATACAATGAGCAGTTCTTC
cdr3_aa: CASSPGGRDALRYNEQFF

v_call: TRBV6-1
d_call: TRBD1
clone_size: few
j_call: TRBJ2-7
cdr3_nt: TGTGCCAGCAGTGGCAGGGACAGGGCGTCCTACGAGCAGTACTTC
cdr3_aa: CASSGRDRASYEQYF

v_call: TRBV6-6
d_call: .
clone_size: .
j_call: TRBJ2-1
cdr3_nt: TGTGCCAGCTATCAAAGGTACAATGAGCAGTTCTTC
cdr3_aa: CASYQRYNEQFF

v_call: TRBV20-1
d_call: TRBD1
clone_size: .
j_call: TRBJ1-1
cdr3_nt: TGCAGTGCTAGGGGCAGGGGGCCGGTCGAGACCACTGAAGCTTTCTTT
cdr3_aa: CSARGRGPVETTEAFF

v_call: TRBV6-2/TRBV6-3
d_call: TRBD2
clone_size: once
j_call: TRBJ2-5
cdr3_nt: TGTGCCAGCACCTGGACTAGCGGGGGGCCCTCCCCCCGGGAGACCCAGTACTTC
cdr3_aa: CASTWTSGGPSPRETQYF

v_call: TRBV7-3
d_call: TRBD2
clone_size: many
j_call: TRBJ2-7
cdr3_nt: TGTGCCAGCAGCCCGGGACTAGCGGCCTCCTACGAGCAGTACTTC
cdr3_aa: CASSPGLAASYEQYF

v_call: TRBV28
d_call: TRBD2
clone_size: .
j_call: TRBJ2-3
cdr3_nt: TGTGCCAGCAGTTTTCTTGCGGGAGGCACAGATACGCAGTATTTT
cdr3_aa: CASSFLAGGTDTQYF

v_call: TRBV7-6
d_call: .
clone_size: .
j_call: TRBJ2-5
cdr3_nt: TGTGCCAGCAGCCTGCAAGGGCCCCAGTACTTC
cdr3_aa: CASSLQGPQYF

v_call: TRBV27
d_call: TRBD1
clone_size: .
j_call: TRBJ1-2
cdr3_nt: TGTGCCAGCAGTTTAGTGTCAGGGGGCTCTGAAGGCTACACCTTC
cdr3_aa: CASSLVSGGSEGYTF

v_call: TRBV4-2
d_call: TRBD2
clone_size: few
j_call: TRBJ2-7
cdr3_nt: TGTGCCAGCAGCCCCCGACTAGCGGGAGGCTACGAGCAGTACTTC
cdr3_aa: CASSPRLAGGYEQYF

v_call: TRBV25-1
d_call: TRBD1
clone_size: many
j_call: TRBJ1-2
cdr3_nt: TGTGCCAGCAGTGAATCCGGGGACAGGGCTGGCTACACCTTC
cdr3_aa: CASSESGDRAGYTF

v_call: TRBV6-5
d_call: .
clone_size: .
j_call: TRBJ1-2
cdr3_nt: TGTGCCAGCAGTTACGGACGGGGAAACTATGGCTACACCTTC
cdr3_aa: CASSYGRGNYGYTF